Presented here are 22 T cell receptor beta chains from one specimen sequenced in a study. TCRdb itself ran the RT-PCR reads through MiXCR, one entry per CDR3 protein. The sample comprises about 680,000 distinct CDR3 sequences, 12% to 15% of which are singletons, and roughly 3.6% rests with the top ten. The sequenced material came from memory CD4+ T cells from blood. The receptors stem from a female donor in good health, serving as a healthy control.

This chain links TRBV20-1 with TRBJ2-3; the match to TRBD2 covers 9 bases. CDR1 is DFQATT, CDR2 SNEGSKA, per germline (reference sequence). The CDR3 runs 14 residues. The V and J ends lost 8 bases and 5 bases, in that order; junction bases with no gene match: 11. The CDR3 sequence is CSLLAGTLGDTQYF. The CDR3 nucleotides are TGCAGTCTTCTAGCGGGGACTCTGGGAGATACGCAGTATTTT.

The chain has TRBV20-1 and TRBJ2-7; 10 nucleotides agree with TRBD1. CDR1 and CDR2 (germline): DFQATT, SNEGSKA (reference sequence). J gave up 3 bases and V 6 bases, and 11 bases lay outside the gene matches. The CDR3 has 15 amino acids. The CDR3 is CSASKPGQGIYEQYF. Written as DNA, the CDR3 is TGCAGTGCCAGTAAACCGGGACAGGGGATCTACGAGCAGTACTTC.

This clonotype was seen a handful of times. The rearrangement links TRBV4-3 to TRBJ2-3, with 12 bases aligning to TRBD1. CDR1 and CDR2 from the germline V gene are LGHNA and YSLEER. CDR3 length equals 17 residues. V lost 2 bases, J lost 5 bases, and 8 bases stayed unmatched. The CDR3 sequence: CASSQSGTGGNIDTQYF. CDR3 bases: TGCGCCAGCAGCCAATCCGGGACAGGGGGCAACATAGATACGCAGTATTTT.

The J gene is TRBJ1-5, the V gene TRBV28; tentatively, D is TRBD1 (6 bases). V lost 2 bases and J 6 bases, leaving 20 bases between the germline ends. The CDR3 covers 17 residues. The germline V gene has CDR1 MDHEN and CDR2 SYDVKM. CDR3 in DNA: TGTGCCAGCAGTTTACTTGTAGTGGGCCAGGGGAGTCAGCCCCAGCATTTT. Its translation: CASSLLVVGQGSQPQHF.

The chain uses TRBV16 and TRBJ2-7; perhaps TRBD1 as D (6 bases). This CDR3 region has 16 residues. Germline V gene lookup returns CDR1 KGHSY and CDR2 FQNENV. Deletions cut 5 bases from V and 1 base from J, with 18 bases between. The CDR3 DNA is TGTGCCAGCAGCTCCCCCAGTGGGGACATTTCCTACGAGCAGTACTTC. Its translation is CASSSPSGDISYEQYF.

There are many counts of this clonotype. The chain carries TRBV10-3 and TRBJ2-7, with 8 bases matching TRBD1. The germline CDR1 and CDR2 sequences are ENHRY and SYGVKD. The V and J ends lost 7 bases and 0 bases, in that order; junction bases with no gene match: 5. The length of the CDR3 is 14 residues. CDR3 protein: CAINPTGASYEQYF. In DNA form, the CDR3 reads TGTGCCATCAACCCGACAGGGGCCTCCTACGAGCAGTACTTC.

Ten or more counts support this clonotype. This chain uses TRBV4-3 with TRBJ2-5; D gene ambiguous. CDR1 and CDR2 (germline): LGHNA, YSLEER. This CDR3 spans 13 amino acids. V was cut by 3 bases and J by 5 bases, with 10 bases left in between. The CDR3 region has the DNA TGCGCCAGCAGCCAGGACCCATGGGAGACCCAGTACTTC. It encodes CASSQDPWETQYF.

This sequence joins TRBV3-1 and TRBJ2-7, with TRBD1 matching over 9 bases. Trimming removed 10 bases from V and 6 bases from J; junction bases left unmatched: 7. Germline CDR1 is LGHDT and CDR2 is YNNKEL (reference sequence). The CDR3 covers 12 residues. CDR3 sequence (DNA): TGTGCCACCCCCGGGACAGGGATCGAGCAGTACTTC. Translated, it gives CATPGTGIEQYF.

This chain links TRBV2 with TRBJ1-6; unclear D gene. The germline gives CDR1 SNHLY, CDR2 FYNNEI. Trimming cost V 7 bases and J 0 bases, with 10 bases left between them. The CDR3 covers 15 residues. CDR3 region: CASNSRSSYNSPLHF. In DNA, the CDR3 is TGTGCCAGCAACAGCAGAAGCTCCTATAATTCACCCCTCCACTTT.

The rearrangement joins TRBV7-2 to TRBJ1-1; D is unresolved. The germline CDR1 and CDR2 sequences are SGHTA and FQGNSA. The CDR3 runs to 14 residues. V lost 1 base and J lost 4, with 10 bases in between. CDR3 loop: CASSLGQSFTEAFF. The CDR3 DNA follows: TGTGCCAGCAGCTTAGGGCAGTCCTTCACTGAAGCTTTCTTT.

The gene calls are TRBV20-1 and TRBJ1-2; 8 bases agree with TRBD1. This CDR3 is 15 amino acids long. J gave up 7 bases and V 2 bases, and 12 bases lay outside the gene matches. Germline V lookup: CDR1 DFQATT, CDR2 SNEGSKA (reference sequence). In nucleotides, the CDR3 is TGCAGTGCTAGAATCAAGTCCGGGACAGGCTCTGGCTACACCTTC. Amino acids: CSARIKSGTGSGYTF.

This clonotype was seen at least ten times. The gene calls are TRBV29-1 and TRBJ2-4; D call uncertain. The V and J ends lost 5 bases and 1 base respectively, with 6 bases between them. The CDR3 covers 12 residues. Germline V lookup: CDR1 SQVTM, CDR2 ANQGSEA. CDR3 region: CSVRAAKNIQYF. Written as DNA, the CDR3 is TGCAGCGTTCGGGCCGCCAAAAACATTCAGTACTTC. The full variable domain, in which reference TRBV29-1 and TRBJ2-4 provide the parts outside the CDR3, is SAVISQKPSRDICQRGTSLTIQCQVDSQVTMMFWYRQQPGQSLTLIATANQGSEATYESGFVIDKFPISRPNLTFSTLTVSNMSPEDSSIYLCSVRAAKNIQYFGAGTRLSVL.

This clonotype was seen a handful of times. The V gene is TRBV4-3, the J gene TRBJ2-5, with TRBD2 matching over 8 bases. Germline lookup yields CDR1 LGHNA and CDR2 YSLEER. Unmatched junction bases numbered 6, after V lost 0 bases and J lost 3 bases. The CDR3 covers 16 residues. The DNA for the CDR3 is TGCGCCAGCAGCCAAGATTTAGCGGGGCAAAAAGAGACCCAGTACTTC. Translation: CASSQDLAGQKETQYF.

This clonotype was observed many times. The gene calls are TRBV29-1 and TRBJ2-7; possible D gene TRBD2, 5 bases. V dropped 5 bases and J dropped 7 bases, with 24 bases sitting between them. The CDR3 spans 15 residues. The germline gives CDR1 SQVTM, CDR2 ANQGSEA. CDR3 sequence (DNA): TGCAGCGTTAATCTGGTCGGGCACCAATCGGGGGAGCAGTACTTC. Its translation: CSVNLVGHQSGEQYF.

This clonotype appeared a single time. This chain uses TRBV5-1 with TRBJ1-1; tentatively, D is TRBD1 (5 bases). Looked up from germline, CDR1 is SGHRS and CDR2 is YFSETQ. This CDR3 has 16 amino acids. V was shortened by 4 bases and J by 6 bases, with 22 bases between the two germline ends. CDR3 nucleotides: TGCGCCAGCAGCCCGGGCCACGTAGGGTGGGGGGCTGAAGCTTTCTTT. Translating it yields CASSPGHVGWGAEAFF. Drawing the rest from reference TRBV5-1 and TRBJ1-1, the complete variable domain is KAGVTQTPRYLIKTRGQQVTLSCSPISGHRSVSWYQQTPGQGLQFLFEYFSETQRNKGNFPGRFSGRQFSNSRSEMNVSTLELGDSALYLCASSPGHVGWGAEAFFGQGTRLTVV.

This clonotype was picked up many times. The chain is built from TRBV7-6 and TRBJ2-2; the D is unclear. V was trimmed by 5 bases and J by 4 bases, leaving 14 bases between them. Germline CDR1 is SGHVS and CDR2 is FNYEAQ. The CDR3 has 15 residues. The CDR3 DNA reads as TGTGCCAGCAGCCCCACAAGTGCTCCCACCGGGGAGCTGTTTTTT. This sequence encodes CASSPTSAPTGELFF.

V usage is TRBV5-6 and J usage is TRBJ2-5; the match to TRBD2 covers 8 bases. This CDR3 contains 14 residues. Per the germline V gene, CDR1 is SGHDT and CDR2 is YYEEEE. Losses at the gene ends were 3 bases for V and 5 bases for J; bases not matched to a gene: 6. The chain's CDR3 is CASSSPGLGETQYF. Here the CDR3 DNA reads TGTGCCAGCAGCTCACCGGGACTAGGTGAGACCCAGTACTTC.

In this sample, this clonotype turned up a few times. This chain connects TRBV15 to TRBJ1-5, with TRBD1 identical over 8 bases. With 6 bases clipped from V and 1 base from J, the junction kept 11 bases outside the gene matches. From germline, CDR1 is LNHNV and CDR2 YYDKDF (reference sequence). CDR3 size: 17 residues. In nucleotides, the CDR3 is TGTGCCACCAGGGACGGACAGGGAGACCCGAGCAATCAGCCCCAGCATTTT. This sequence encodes CATRDGQGDPSNQPQHF.

The CDR3, as DNA: TGTGCCAGTAGGCAGAGGGACTTTAATGAGCAGTTCTTC. Residues: CASRQRDFNEQFF. V and J are TRBV19 and TRBJ2-1; possible D gene TRBD2, 6 bases. This CDR3 spans 13 amino acids. The V gene lost 6 bases and the J gene lost 7 bases, with 13 bases spanning the gap. Germline V lookup: CDR1 LNHDA, CDR2 SQIVND (reference sequence).

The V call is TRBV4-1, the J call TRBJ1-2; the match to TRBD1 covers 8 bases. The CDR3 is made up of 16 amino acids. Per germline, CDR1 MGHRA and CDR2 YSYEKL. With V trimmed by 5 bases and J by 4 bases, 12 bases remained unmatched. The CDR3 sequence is CASSSSPGQGPYGYTF. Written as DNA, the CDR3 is TGCGCCAGCAGCTCCAGTCCCGGACAGGGTCCCTATGGCTACACCTTC.

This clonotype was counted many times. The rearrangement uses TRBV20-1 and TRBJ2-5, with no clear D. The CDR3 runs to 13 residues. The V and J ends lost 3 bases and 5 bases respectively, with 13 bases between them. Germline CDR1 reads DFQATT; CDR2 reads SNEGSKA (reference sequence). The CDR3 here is CSASHPLGETQYF. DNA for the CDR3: TGCAGTGCTAGTCACCCACTCGGGGAGACCCAGTACTTC.

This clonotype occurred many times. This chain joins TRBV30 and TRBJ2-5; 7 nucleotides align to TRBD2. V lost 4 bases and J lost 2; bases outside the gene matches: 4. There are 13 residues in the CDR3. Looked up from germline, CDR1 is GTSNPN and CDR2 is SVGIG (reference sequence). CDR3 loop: CAWTSGAQETQYF. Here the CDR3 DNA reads TGTGCCTGGACTAGCGGAGCGCAAGAGACCCAGTACTTC.